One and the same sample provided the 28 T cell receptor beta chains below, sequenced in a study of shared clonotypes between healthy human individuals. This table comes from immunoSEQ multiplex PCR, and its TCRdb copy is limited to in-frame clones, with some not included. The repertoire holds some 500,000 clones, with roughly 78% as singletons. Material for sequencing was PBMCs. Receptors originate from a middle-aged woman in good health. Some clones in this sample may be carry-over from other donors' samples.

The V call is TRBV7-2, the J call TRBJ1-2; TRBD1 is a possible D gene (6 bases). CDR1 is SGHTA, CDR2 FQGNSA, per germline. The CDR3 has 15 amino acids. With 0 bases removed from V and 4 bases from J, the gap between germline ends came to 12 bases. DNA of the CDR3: TGTGCCAGCAGCTTAGCTTTGGGGGGCTTCTATGGCTACACCTTC. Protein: CASSLALGGFYGYTF.

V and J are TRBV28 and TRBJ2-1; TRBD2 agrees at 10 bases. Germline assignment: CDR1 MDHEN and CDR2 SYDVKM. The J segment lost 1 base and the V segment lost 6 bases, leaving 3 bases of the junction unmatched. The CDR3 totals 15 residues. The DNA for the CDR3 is TGTGCCAGCAGCTATAGCGGGAGGTCCTACAATGAGCAGTTCTTC. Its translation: CASSYSGRSYNEQFF.

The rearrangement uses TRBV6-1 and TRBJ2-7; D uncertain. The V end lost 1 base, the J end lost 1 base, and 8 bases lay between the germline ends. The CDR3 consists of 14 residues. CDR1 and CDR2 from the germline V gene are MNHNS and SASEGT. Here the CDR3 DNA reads TGTGCCAGCAGTGAAGGAGGAACATCCTACGAGCAGTACTTC. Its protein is CASSEGGTSYEQYF.

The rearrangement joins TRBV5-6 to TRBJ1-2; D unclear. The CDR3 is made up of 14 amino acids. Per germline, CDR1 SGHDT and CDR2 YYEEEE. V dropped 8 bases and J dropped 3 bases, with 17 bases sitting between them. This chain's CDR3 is CASNEGKRDYGYTF. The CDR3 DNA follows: TGTGCCAGTAATGAGGGAAAAAGAGACTATGGCTACACCTTC.

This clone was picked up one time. The CDR3 loop reads CATDRRWFNEQFF. The DNA for the CDR3 is TGTGCCACCGACAGGAGATGGTTCAATGAGCAGTTCTTC. The chain combines TRBV28 with TRBJ2-1; maybe TRBD1 (6 bases). Germline V gene lookup returns CDR1 MDHEN and CDR2 SYDVKM. Trimming took off 10 bases at V and 6 bases at J, with 16 bases between the two ends. This CDR3 has 13 residues.

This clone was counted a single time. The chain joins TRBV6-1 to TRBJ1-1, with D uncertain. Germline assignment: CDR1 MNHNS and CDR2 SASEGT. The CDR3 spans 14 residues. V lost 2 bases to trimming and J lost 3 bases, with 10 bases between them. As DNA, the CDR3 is TGTGCCAGCAGTGAAACCACAGAGTACACTGAAGCTTTCTTT. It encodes CASSETTEYTEAFF.

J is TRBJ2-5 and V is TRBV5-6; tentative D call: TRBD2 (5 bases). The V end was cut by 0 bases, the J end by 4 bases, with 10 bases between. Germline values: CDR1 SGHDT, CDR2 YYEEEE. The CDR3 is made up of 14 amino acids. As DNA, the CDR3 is TGTGCCAGCAGCTTGGCTATGGCGGGAGAGACCCAGTACTTC. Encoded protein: CASSLAMAGETQYF.

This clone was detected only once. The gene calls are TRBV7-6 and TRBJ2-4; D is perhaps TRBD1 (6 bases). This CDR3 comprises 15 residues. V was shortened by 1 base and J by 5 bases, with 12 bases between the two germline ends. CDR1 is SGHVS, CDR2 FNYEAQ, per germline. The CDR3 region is CASSLEQGFQNIQYF. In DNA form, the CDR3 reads TGTGCCAGCAGCTTAGAACAGGGCTTTCAAAACATTCAGTACTTC.

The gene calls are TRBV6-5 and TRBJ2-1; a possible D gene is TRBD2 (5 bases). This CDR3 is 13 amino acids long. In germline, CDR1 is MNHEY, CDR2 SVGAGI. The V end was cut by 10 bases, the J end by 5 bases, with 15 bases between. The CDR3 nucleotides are TGTGCCACCTCGGGGTGGCCAGACAATGAGCAGTTCTTC. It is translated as CATSGWPDNEQFF.

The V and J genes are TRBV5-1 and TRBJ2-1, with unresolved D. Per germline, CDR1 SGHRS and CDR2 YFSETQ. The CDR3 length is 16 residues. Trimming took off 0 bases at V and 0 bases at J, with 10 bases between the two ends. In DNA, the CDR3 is TGCGCCAGCAGCTTGGTTGGCGATAGCTCCTACAATGAGCAGTTCTTC. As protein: CASSLVGDSSYNEQFF.

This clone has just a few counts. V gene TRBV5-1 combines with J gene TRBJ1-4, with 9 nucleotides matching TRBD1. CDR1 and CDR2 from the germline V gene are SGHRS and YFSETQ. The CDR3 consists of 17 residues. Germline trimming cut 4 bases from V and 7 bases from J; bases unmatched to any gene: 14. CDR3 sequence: CASSLVPGQGGGEKLFF. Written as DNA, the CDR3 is TGCGCCAGCAGCCTAGTCCCGGGACAGGGTGGAGGTGAAAAACTGTTTTTT.

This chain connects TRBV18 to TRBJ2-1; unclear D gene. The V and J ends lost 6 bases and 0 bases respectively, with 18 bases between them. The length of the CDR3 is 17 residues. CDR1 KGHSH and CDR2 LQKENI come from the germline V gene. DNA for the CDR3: TGTGCCAGCTCGCCCATCTTTATGTCAGGCTCCTACAATGAGCAGTTCTTC. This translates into CASSPIFMSGSYNEQFF.

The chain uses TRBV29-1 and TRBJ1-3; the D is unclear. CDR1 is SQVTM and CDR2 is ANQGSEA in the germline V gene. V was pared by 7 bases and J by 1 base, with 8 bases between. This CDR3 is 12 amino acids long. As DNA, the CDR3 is TGCAGCGCCCGGGCTTCTGGAAACACCATATATTTT. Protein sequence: CSARASGNTIYF. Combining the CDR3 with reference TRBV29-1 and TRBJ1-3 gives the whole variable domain SAVISQKPSRDICQRGTSLTIQCQVDSQVTMMFWYRQQPGQSLTLIATANQGSEATYESGFVIDKFPISRPNLTFSTLTVSNMSPEDSSIYLCSARASGNTIYFGEGSWLTVV.

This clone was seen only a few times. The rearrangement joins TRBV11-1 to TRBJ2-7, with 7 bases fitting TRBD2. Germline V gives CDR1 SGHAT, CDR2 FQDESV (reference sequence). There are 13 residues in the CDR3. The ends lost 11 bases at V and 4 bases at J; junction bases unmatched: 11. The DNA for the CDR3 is TGTGCCGCCGGAGTGAGGCGGGGGTACGAGCAGTACTTC. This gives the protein CAAGVRRGYEQYF.

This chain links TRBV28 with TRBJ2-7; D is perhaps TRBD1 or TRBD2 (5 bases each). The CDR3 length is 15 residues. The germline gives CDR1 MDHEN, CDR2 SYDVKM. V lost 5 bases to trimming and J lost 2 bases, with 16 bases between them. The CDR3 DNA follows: TGTGCCAGCAGTCCAGGGACCTCCCGCGCCTACGAGCAGTACTTC. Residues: CASSPGTSRAYEQYF. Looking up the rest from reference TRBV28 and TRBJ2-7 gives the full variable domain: DVKVTQSSRYLVKRTGEKVFLECVQDMDHENMFWYRQDPGLGLRLIYFSYDVKMKEKGDIPEGYSVSREKKERFSLILESASTNQTSMYLCASSPGTSRAYEQYFGPGTRLTVT.

CDR3 DNA sequence: TGTGCCAGCAGTTACTCTGCCGGACAGGGGAACTACGAGCAGTACTTC. This sequence encodes CASSYSAGQGNYEQYF. This sequence joins TRBV27 and TRBJ2-7, with 9 bases fitting TRBD1. In germline, CDR1 is MNHEY, CDR2 SMNVEV (reference sequence). Losses at the gene ends were 4 bases for V and 3 bases for J; bases not matched to a gene: 10. This CDR3 has 16 residues.

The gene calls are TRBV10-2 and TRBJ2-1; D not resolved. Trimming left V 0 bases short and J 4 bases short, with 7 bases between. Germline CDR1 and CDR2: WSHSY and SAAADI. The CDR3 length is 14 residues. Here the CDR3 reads CASSESTRYNEQFF. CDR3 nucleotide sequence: TGCGCCAGCAGTGAGTCCACCCGTTACAATGAGCAGTTCTTC.

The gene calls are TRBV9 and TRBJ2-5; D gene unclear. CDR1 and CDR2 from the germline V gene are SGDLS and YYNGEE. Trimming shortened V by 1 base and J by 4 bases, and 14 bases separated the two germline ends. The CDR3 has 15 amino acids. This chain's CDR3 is CASSVRVVRGETQYF. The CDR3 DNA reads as TGTGCCAGCAGCGTAAGAGTGGTTCGCGGAGAGACCCAGTACTTC.

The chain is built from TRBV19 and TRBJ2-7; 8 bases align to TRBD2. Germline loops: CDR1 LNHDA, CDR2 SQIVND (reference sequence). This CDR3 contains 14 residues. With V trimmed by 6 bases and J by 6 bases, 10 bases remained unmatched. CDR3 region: CASRLSGGPSEQYF. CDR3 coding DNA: TGTGCCAGTAGGCTATCGGGGGGGCCCAGCGAGCAGTACTTC.

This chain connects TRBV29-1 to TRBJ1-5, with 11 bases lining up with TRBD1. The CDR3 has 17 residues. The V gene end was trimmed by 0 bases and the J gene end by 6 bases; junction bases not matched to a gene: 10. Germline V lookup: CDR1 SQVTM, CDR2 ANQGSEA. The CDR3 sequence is CSVEDIEDRGLSQPQHF. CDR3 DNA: TGCAGCGTTGAAGACATTGAGGACAGGGGGCTGAGTCAGCCCCAGCATTTT. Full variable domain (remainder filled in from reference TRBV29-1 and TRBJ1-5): SAVISQKPSRDICQRGTSLTIQCQVDSQVTMMFWYRQQPGQSLTLIATANQGSEATYESGFVIDKFPISRPNLTFSTLTVSNMSPEDSSIYLCSVEDIEDRGLSQPQHFGDGTRLSIL.

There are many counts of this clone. The CDR3 nucleotides are TGTGCCAGCAGTTACACACCCAGGGGTATTTCGGAGACCCAGTACTTC. Residues: CASSYTPRGISETQYF. The genes are TRBV6-5 and TRBJ2-5; D perhaps matches TRBD1 (6 bases). Germline V gene sequence: CDR1 MNHEY, CDR2 SVGAGI. The CDR3 extends over 16 amino acids. Trimming stripped 2 bases from V and 5 bases from J, with 18 bases between.

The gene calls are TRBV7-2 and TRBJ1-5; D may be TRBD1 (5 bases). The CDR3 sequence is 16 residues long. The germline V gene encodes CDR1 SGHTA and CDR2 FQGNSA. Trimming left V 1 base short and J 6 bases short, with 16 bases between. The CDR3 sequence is CASSLVAGLNGQPQHF. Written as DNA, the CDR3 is TGTGCCAGCAGCTTAGTGGCAGGGTTGAATGGTCAGCCCCAGCATTTT.

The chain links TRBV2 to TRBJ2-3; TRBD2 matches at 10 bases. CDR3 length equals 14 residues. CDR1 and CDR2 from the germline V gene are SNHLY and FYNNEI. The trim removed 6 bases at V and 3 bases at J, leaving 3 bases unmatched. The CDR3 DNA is TGTGCCAGCAGGCCGACTAGCGGGACAGATACGCAGTATTTT. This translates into CASRPTSGTDTQYF.

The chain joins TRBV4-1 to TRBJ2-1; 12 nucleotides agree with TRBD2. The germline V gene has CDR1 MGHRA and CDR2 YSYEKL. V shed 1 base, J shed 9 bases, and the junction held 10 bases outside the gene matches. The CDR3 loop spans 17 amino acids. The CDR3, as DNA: TGCGCCAGCAGCCAAGGGGTGGCTAGCGGGAGGGCAGGTGAGCAGTTCTTC. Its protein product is CASSQGVASGRAGEQFF.

CDR3 sequence (DNA): TGCGCCAGCAGCTTGGGCTCCCGGGACAGGTACACTGAAGCTTTCTTT. This codes for CASSLGSRDRYTEAFF. The chain recombines TRBV5-1 with TRBJ1-1; 8 nucleotides line up with TRBD1. The V gene end was trimmed by 0 bases and the J gene end by 3 bases; junction bases not matched to a gene: 7. CDR3 size: 16 residues. Germline values: CDR1 SGHRS, CDR2 YFSETQ.

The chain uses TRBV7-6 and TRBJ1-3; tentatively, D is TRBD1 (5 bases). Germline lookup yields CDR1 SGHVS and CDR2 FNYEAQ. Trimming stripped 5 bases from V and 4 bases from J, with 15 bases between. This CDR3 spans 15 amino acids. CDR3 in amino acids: CASSISQVSGNTIYF. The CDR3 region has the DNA TGTGCCAGCAGCATATCACAGGTGTCCGGAAACACCATATATTTT.

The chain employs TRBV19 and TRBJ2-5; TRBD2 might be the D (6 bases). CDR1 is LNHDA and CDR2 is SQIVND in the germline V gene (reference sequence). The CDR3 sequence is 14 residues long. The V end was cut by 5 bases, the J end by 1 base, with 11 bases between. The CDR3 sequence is CASSASGLQETQYF. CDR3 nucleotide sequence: TGTGCCAGTAGTGCCTCGGGACTCCAAGAGACCCAGTACTTC.

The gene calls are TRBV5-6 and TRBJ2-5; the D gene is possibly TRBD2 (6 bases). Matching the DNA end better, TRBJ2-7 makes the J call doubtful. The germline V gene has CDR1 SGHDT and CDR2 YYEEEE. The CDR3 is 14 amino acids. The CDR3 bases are TGTGCCAGCAGCCTACGGGACTCAGCCTACGAGCAGTACTTC. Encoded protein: CASSLRDSAYEQYF.